This TCR beta chain originates from a study of CD8+ T cells in alopecia areata. Study summary: Tofacitinib continued for 6 to 18 months and was then withheld for 6 months. Findings and limits, study-wide: Tofacitinib did not eliminate many expanded lesional clones from scalp or blood.

The CDR3 sequence is 14 residues long. Looked up from germline, CDR1 is LGHNT and CDR2 is FRNRAP. V trimming: 4 bases; J trimming: 6 bases; junction bases outside the gene matches: 7. This clone was detected only a few times. The antigen remains undetermined. Stated treatment: oral pan-JAK inhibitor, 5-10 mg twice daily. cDNA reverse transcribed from extracted RNA served as the sequencing template. The table came from immunoSEQ multiplex PCR; TCRdb's copy has only in-frame clones and leaves some out. The sample has 100,000 or so clones; about three fifths are singletons. The genes are TRBV12-5 and TRBJ2-5; 8 bases fit TRBD1. Material: CD8+ T cells sorted from blood, obtained at roughly week 58, from a patient treated with tofacitinib. The receptor was derived from a human donor with alopecia areata. CDR3 coding DNA: TGTGCTAGTGGTTCCTACGGACAGGGAAAGACCCAGTACTTC. This gives the protein CASGSYGQGKTQYF.